This T cell receptor beta chain appears in the sequencing data of a study of response to subunit inactivated influenza vaccine. Study-wide points: With each seasonal influenza vaccination, the authors suggested, few new T cells are recruited.

Germline trimming cut 0 bases from V and 4 bases from J; bases unmatched to any gene: 3. Germline CDR1 reads DFQATT; CDR2 reads SNEGSKA (reference sequence). The CDR3 sequence is 14 residues long. TCRdb re-analysed the RT-PCR reads in MiXCR, keeping a single row per CDR3 protein. The sample records about 800,000 distinct CDR3 sequences, around 20% being singletons. This clonotype has a handful of counts. Its antigen is unknown. The specimen was PBMCs from blood, collected 4 to 6 days after vaccination. The chain recombines TRBV20-1 with TRBJ2-1, with TRBD1 matching 7 bases. The TCR sequence derives from a man aged 45 to 65 who received an inactivated influenza vaccine. The DNA of the CDR3 is TGCAGTGCTAGAGAGGGCAGGGGGTACAATGAGCAGTTCTTC. Translating it yields CSAREGRGYNEQFF.